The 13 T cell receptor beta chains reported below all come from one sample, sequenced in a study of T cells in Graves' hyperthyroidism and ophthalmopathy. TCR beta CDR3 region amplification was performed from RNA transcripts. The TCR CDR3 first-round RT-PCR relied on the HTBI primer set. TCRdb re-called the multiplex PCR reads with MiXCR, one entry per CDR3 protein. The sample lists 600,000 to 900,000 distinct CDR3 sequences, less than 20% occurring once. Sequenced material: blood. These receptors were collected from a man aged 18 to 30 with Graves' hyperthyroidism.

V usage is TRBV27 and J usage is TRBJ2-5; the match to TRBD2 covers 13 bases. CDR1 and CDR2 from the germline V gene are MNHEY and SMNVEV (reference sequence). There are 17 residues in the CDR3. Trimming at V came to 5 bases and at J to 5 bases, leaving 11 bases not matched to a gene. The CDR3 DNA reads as TGTGCCAGCAGTCCGGGACTAGCGGGGATAGGAGGGGAGACCCAGTACTTC. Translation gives CASSPGLAGIGGETQYF.

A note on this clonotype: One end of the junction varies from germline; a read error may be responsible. The CDR3: CASSQGVGGRAREQFF. As DNA, the CDR3 is TGCGCCAGCAGCCAAGGGGTCGGCGGGAGGGCCCGTGAGCAGTTCTTC. The chain couples TRBV7-9 to TRBJ2-1, with 9 bases aligning to TRBD2. Germline values: CDR1 SEHNR, CDR2 FQNEAQ (reference sequence). This CDR3 spans 16 amino acids.

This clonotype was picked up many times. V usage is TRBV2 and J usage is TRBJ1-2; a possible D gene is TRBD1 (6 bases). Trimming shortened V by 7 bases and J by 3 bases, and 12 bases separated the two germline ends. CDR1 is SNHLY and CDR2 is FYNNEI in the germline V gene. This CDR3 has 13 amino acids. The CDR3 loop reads CASMRTGYYGYTF. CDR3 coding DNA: TGTGCCAGCATGAGAACAGGGTACTATGGCTACACCTTC.

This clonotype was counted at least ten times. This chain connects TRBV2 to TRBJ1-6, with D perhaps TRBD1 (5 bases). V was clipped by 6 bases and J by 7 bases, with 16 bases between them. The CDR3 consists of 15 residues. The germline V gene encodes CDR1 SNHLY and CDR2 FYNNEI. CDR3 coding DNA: TGTGCCAGCAGCCAGGAGGGACTGATGAATTCACCCCTCCACTTT. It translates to CASSQEGLMNSPLHF.

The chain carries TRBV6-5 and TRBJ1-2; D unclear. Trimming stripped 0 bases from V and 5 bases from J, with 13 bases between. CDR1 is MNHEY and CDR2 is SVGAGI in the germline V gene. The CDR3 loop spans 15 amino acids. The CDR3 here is CASSYSSGIRYGYTF. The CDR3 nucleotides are TGTGCCAGCAGTTACTCATCGGGGATTCGGTATGGCTACACCTTC.

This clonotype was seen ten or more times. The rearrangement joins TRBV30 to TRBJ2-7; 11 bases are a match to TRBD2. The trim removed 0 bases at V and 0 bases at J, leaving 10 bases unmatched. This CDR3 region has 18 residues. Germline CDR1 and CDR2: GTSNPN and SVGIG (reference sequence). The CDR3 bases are TGTGCCTGGAGTGTGGGAGTGCTAGCGGGAGGAAGCTCCTACGAGCAGTACTTC. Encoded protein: CAWSVGVLAGGSSYEQYF.

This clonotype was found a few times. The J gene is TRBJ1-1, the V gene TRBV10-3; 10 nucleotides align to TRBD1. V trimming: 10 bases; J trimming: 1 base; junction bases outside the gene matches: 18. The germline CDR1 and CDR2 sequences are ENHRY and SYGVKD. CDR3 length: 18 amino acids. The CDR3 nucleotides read TGTGCCACCCAGGCGGTGACAGGGGGCGAGGGCCAGAACACTGAAGCTTTCTTT. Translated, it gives CATQAVTGGEGQNTEAFF.

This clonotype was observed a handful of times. CDR3 in amino acids: CSIRTGGNTEAFF. The CDR3 bases are TGCAGCATACGAACAGGGGGCAATACTGAAGCTTTCTTT. The chain is built from TRBV29-1 and TRBJ1-1, with 9 positions matching TRBD1. The V gene end was trimmed by 8 bases and the J gene end by 5 bases; junction bases not matched to a gene: 9. CDR3 size: 13 residues. Germline CDR1 and CDR2: SQVTM and ANQGSEA. Filled out from reference TRBV29-1 and TRBJ1-1, the complete variable domain reads SAVISQKPSRDICQRGTSLTIQCQVDSQVTMMFWYRQQPGQSLTLIATANQGSEATYESGFVIDKFPISRPNLTFSTLTVSNMSPEDSSIYLCSIRTGGNTEAFFGQGTRLTVV.

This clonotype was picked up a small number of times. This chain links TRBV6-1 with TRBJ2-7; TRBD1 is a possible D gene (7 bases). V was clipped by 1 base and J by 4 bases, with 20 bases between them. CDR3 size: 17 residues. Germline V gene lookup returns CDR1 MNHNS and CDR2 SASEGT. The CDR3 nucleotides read TGTGCCAGCAGTGAAGTGGAGGGGGCAGCTAGTGCTTACGAGCAGTACTTC. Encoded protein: CASSEVEGAASAYEQYF.

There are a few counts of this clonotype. CDR3 DNA: TGTGCCAGCAGCTTAGAGGGACAGGGGCGTGGAGAGCAGTACTTC. As protein: CASSLEGQGRGEQYF. The gene calls are TRBV13 and TRBJ2-7; 10 bases are shared with TRBD1. V lost 1 base to trimming and J lost 7 bases; unmatched junction nucleotides: 7. The CDR3 length is 15 residues. Germline CDR1 reads PRHDT; CDR2 reads FYEKMQ (reference sequence). The whole variable domain, remainder taken from reference TRBV13 and TRBJ2-7, is AAGVIQSPRHLIKEKRETATLKCYPIPRHDTVYWYQQGPGQDPQFLISFYEKMQSDKGSIPDRFSAQQFSDYHSELNMSSLELGDSALYFCASSLEGQGRGEQYFGPGTRLTVT.

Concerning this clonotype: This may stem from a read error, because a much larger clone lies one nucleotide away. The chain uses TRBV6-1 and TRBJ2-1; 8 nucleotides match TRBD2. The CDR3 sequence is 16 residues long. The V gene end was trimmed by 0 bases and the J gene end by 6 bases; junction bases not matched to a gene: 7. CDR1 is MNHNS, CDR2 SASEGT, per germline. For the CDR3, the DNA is TGTGCCAGCAGTGAAGCGGCCGGGACTAGGCCCAATGAGCAGTTCTTC. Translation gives CASSEAAGTRPNEQFF.

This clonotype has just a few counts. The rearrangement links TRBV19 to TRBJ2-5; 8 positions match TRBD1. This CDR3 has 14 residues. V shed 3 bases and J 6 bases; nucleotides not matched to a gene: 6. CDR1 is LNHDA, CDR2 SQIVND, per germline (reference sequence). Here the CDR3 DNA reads TGTGCCAGTAGTATCACGCGGACAGGGAAGACCCAGTACTTC. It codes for CASSITRTGKTQYF.

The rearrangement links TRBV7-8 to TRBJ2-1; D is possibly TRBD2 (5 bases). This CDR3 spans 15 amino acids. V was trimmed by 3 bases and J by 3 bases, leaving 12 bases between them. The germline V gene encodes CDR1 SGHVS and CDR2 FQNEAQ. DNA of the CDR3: TGTGCCAGCAGCTTGTGGAGAGGGAACTACAATGAGCAGTTCTTC. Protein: CASSLWRGNYNEQFF.